This T cell receptor (beta chain) comes out of a study of control samples from healthy donors and cancer patients. Assay: immunoSEQ multiplex PCR; the TCRdb copy retains only in-frame clones and omits some. The data hold about 120,000 clones, with about 94% observed a single time. This CDR3 comprises 15 residues. The germline V and J ends were trimmed by 8 bases and 0 bases, with 14 bases remaining between them. Germline CDR1 SQVTM, CDR2 ANQGSEA. The sample consisted of blood. The chain links TRBV29-1 to TRBJ2-6; possible D gene TRBD1, 5 bases. The clonotype was recovered from a man under 40 in good health. As DNA, the CDR3 is TGCAGCTTCCTAGGGGCGAGCTCTGGGGCCAACGTCCTGACTTTC. This encodes CSFLGASSGANVLTF.